This is a list of T cell receptor beta chains from one sample in a study of Ad26.COV2.S vaccination and SARS-CoV-2 variants. Produced via immunoSEQ multiplex PCR; TCRdb's table is partial and in-frame only. The repertoire includes roughly 300,000 clones, less than 90% of them detected once, and over 8.5% sits in the top ten. Sample: peripheral blood, taken in a trial of Ad26.COV2.S vaccine versus placebo. The receptors come from a person between 18 and 65 years old who received the Ad26.COV2.S COVID-19 vaccine or a placebo. Both conserved end residues are part of each CDR3. The order of the fields is V gene, clone size, J gene, D gene, CDR3 protein, CDR3 DNA. D genes are given only for firm matches. Not every row has a clone size; where given, it reads once, few, many or a size class.

TRBV20-1	.	TRBJ2-7	.	CSASKGSEQYF	TGCAGTGCTAGCAAGGGATCCGAGCAGTACTTC
TRBV27	.	TRBJ2-3	.	CASRGLHSPKTDTQYF	TGTGCCAGCAGGGGGCTCCATAGCCCAAAAACAGATACGCAGTATTTT
TRBV21-1	.	TRBJ1-1	.	CASSPNPRQGRLMTEAFF	TGTGCCAGCAGCCCAAACCCCCGACAAGGGAGGTTAATGACTGAAGCTTTCTTT
TRBV27	.	TRBJ1-6	TRBD1	CASSFHGQGRHSPLHF	TGTGCCAGCAGTTTCCACGGACAGGGTCGTCATTCACCCCTCCACTTT
TRBV9	.	TRBJ2-3	.	CASSIAPSTDTQYF	TGTGCCAGCAGCATAGCGCCTAGCACAGATACGCAGTATTTT
TRBV29-1	.	TRBJ2-5	.	CSARLDAVAETQYF	TGCAGCGCCCGACTGGACGCTGTAGCGGAGACCCAGTACTTC
TRBV4-3	once	TRBJ2-1	TRBD2	CASSVGRKNDNEQFF	TGCGCCAGCAGCGTCGGGAGGAAGAACGACAATGAGCAGTTCTTC
TRBV28	.	TRBJ1-1	.	CASTRGGRGTEAFF	TGTGCCAGCACCAGAGGGGGGAGGGGCACTGAAGCTTTCTTT
TRBV4-1	.	TRBJ1-2	.	CASSQDTTHYGYTF	TGCGCCAGCAGCCAAGATACTACCCACTATGGCTACACCTTC
TRBV7-9	.	TRBJ2-5	.	CASSLTGPRGQETQYF	TGTGCCAGCAGCTTAACTGGTCCCCGGGGCCAAGAGACCCAGTACTTC
TRBV6-5	.	TRBJ2-1	TRBD1	CATEGGQRPEQFF	TGTGCCACCGAAGGGGGCCAGCGGCCTGAGCAGTTCTTC
TRBV6-6	.	TRBJ1-4	.	CASSLSRGGEKLFF	TGTGCCAGCAGTTTAAGCAGGGGAGGTGAAAAACTGTTTTTT
TRBV7-2	.	TRBJ2-1	TRBD1	CASSLEGTGTYNEQFF	TGTGCCAGCAGCTTAGAGGGGACAGGGACCTACAATGAGCAGTTCTTC
TRBV6-5	.	TRBJ1-1	.	CASSRGRTEAFF	TGTGCCAGCAGCCGGGGAAGGACTGAAGCTTTCTTT
TRBV6-2/TRBV6-3	.	TRBJ1-1	.	CASSPPGHTLNTEAFF	TGTGCCAGCAGCCCTCCGGGACACACATTGAACACTGAAGCTTTCTTT
TRBV19	.	TRBJ2-7	.	CASSMGPLYEQYF	TGTGCCAGTAGTATGGGCCCACTCTACGAGCAGTACTTC
TRBV7-2	.	TRBJ2-2	TRBD1	CASSPPGTENTGELFF	TGTGCCAGCAGCCCTCCCGGGACAGAGAACACCGGGGAGCTGTTTTTT
TRBV9	.	TRBJ2-1	.	CASSPGPNNEQFF	TGTGCCAGCAGCCCGGGACCAAACAATGAGCAGTTCTTC
TRBV4-3	.	TRBJ2-2	TRBD2	CASSLGGLAGRELFF	TGCGCCAGCAGCCTCGGGGGACTAGCGGGGCGGGAGCTGTTTTTT
TRBV7-2	.	TRBJ2-7	.	CASSRSQISYEQYF	TGTGCCAGCAGCAGAAGTCAGATTTCCTACGAGCAGTACTTC
TRBV7-3	.	TRBJ2-7	TRBD2	CARGGLLECTEQYF	TGTGCCCGGGGGGGACTGCTCGAGTGTACCGAGCAGTACTTC
TRBV5-8	.	TRBJ2-6	.	CASSPLPDPGANVLTF	TGTGCCAGCAGCCCGCTCCCAGACCCTGGGGCCAACGTCCTGACTTTC
TRBV9	.	TRBJ2-7	TRBD2	CASSVSVGTSAEQYF	TGTGCCAGCAGCGTATCCGTTGGGACTAGCGCCGAGCAGTACTTC
TRBV30	.	TRBJ1-1	.	CAWNRGLNTEAFF	TGTGCCTGGAATCGGGGTTTGAACACTGAAGCTTTCTTT
TRBV5-1	.	TRBJ1-3	.	CASSYTGTNSGNTIYF	TGCGCCAGCAGCTACACCGGGACGAACTCTGGAAACACCATATATTTT
TRBV9	once	TRBJ2-1	.	CASSEGGGLFNEQFF	TGTGCCAGCAGCGAGGGGGGAGGACTGTTCAATGAGCAGTTCTTC
TRBV4-3	.	TRBJ1-1	TRBD1	CASSRNRGMNTEAFF	TGCGCCAGCAGCCGAAACAGGGGGATGAACACTGAAGCTTTCTTT
TRBV4-1	few	TRBJ1-5	TRBD1	CASSQDRRGPNQPQHF	TGCGCCAGCAGCCAAGATCGCAGGGGGCCCAATCAGCCCCAGCATTTT
TRBV19	.	TRBJ1-5	.	CASSITASTNNQPQHF	TGTGCCAGTAGTATTACGGCGTCGACGAACAATCAGCCCCAGCATTTT
TRBV2	once	TRBJ1-3	.	CASRQGSGNTIYF	TGTGCCAGCAGACAGGGCTCTGGAAACACCATATATTTT
TRBV6-5	.	TRBJ2-2	.	CASRGTVTGELFF	TGTGCCAGCAGAGGTACGGTCACCGGGGAGCTGTTTTTT
TRBV28	.	TRBJ1-4	.	CASSLRGVREKLFF	TGTGCCAGCAGTTTGAGAGGGGTGCGAGAAAAACTGTTTTTT
TRBV7-2	few	TRBJ2-7	.	CASSQTQIQGSEQYF	TGTGCCAGCAGCCAAACACAGATACAGGGAAGCGAGCAGTACTTC
TRBV5-5	.	TRBJ2-7	.	CASSLGATAEQYF	TGTGCCAGCAGCTTGGGGGCAACAGCCGAGCAGTACTTC